Below, 29 T cell receptor beta chains from the same sample are listed, as sequenced in a study of cytomegalovirus exposure and HLA in healthy donors. The PCR ran on 60 Vbeta and 13 Jbeta primers. The method was immunoSEQ multiplex PCR; TCRdb's version includes in-frame clones alone and lacks a portion of them. In all, the sample yields around 150,000 clones. The sequenced sample was PBMCs. These receptors came from a man aged 40-50 years in good health and CMV-seronegative.

The rearrangement joins TRBV7-3 to TRBJ2-1; 9 bases fit TRBD1. The CDR3 loop spans 14 amino acids. Per germline, CDR1 SGHTA and CDR2 FQGTGA. V was clipped by 5 bases and J by 7 bases; unmatched bases: 6. The CDR3 nucleotides are TGTGCCAGCAGCCCGGGACAGGGTTCGAATGAGCAGTTCTTC. It is translated as CASSPGQGSNEQFF.

The rearrangement joins TRBV5-1 to TRBJ1-2, with D possibly matching TRBD1 (5 bases). Germline CDR1 SGHRS, CDR2 YFSETQ. The CDR3 extends over 14 amino acids. V shed 0 bases and J shed 8 bases, with 14 bases lying between them. The CDR3 here is CASSLARGKGGYTF. CDR3 bases: TGCGCCAGCAGCTTGGCTCGGGGGAAGGGAGGCTACACCTTC. The variable domain in full, with the rest retrieved from reference TRBV5-1 and TRBJ1-2, is KAGVTQTPRYLIKTRGQQVTLSCSPISGHRSVSWYQQTPGQGLQFLFEYFSETQRNKGNFPGRFSGRQFSNSRSEMNVSTLELGDSALYLCASSLARGKGGYTFGSGTRLTVV.

The J gene is TRBJ1-2, the V gene TRBV28; no clear D gene. Germline CDR1 is MDHEN and CDR2 is SYDVKM. The CDR3 length is 12 residues. The V gene lost 1 base and the J gene lost 10 bases, with 10 bases spanning the gap. CDR3 coding DNA: TGTGCCAGCAGTTTATTTACATCATACTACACCTTC. It is translated as CASSLFTSYYTF.

The J gene is TRBJ1-6, the V gene TRBV15, with D possibly TRBD1 on 5 matching bases. Trimming removed 4 bases from V and 8 bases from J, with 15 bases in between. This CDR3 has 15 amino acids. In germline, CDR1 is LNHNV, CDR2 YYDKDF (reference sequence). The CDR3 protein is CATSKAGKSDSPLHF. CDR3 in DNA: TGTGCCACCAGCAAGGCAGGGAAATCCGATTCACCCCTCCACTTT.

This chain connects TRBV6-5 to TRBJ1-4; 7 bases map to TRBD1. Germline V gives CDR1 MNHEY, CDR2 SVGAGI. V lost 7 bases to trimming and J lost 5 bases; unmatched junction nucleotides: 7. The CDR3 is made up of 14 amino acids. The CDR3 DNA is TGTGCCAGCACCCCAGACAGGGAAAATGAAAAACTGTTTTTT. As protein: CASTPDRENEKLFF.

This rearrangement joins TRBV7-9 to TRBJ2-1, with 7 nucleotides matching TRBD1. Trimming cost V 5 bases and J 0 bases; bases outside gene matches: 7. This CDR3 spans 16 amino acids. Germline CDR1 is SEHNR and CDR2 is FQNEAQ (reference sequence). The CDR3 nucleotides are TGTGCCAGCAGCCACCGACAGGGTGGCTCCTACAATGAGCAGTTCTTC. Translating it yields CASSHRQGGSYNEQFF.

The V and J genes are TRBV25-1 and TRBJ1-2; TRBD1 matches at 7 bases. The CDR3 runs 17 residues. Germline V gene data show CDR1 as MGHDK and CDR2 as SYGVNS. The junction had 13 bases not matched to a gene; V was cut back by 4 bases and J by 2 bases. The CDR3 sequence: CASSAYRGPFLNYGYTF. In DNA form, the CDR3 reads TGTGCCAGCAGTGCCTACAGGGGCCCCTTCTTAAACTATGGCTACACCTTC.

The rearrangement uses TRBV9 and TRBJ2-7; 9 bases are shared with TRBD2. Germline CDR1 SGDLS, CDR2 YYNGEE. The V and J ends lost 0 bases and 6 bases, in that order; junction bases with no gene match: 7. The CDR3 consists of 15 residues. The CDR3 sequence is CASSVESSGGGEQYF. CDR3 nucleotides: TGTGCCAGCAGCGTAGAAAGTAGCGGGGGAGGCGAGCAGTACTTC.

This chain links TRBV2 with TRBJ1-3; TRBD1 is a possible D gene (5 bases). This CDR3 region has 15 residues. The V and J ends lost 4 bases and 6 bases respectively, with 16 bases between them. Germline CDR1 is SNHLY and CDR2 is FYNNEI. The CDR3 DNA is TGTGCCAGCAGTGGCATCGGGCAGGGTCAAAACACCATATATTTT. Translated, it gives CASSGIGQGQNTIYF.

The rearrangement links TRBV28 to TRBJ1-4, with 8 bases that match TRBD1. Germline lookup yields CDR1 MDHEN and CDR2 SYDVKM. The CDR3 runs 14 residues. V dropped 5 bases and J dropped 8; count of bases not matched to a gene: 7. As DNA, the CDR3 is TGTGCCAGCAGTCCAGGGGGCTTTGAGGAAAAACTGTTTTTT. Protein product: CASSPGGFEEKLFF.

This chain uses TRBV6-1 with TRBJ1-1; tentatively, D is TRBD1 (6 bases). CDR3 size: 12 residues. Germline CDR1 is MNHNS and CDR2 is SASEGT. V lost 7 bases to trimming and J lost 4 bases, with 10 bases between them. The CDR3 sequence is CASKDSPTEAFF. In DNA form, the CDR3 reads TGTGCCAGCAAGGACAGCCCCACTGAAGCTTTCTTT.

The chain combines TRBV9 with TRBJ2-7, with D maybe TRBD2 (7 bases). Germline V gene data show CDR1 as SGDLS and CDR2 as YYNGEE. There are 14 residues in the CDR3. Trimming stripped 4 bases from V and 4 bases from J, with 15 bases between. CDR3 residues: CASSFSGGRYEQYF. CDR3 DNA sequence: TGTGCCAGCAGCTTTTCGGGGGGCAGGTACGAGCAGTACTTC.

This chain joins TRBV19 and TRBJ2-3, with 7 bases identical to TRBD2. The CDR3 is made up of 16 amino acids. Trimming removed 6 bases from V and 0 bases from J; junction bases left unmatched: 9. Germline assignment: CDR1 LNHDA and CDR2 SQIVND (reference sequence). CDR3 amino acids: CASRDPGLPSTDTQYF. The CDR3 DNA reads as TGTGCCAGTAGAGATCCGGGACTACCGAGCACAGATACGCAGTATTTT. Variable domain in full (rest from reference TRBV19 and TRBJ2-3): DGGITQSPKYLFRKEGQNVTLSCEQNLNHDAMYWYRQDPGQGLRLIYYSQIVNDFQKGDIAEGYSVSREKKESFPLTVTSAQKNPTAFYLCASRDPGLPSTDTQYFGPGTRLTVL.

The V call is TRBV7-2, the J call TRBJ2-7, with D possibly matching TRBD2 (6 bases). Trimming shortened V by 4 bases and J by 2 bases, and 18 bases separated the two germline ends. Germline loops: CDR1 SGHTA, CDR2 FQGNSA. The CDR3 consists of 16 residues. CDR3 DNA: TGTGCCAGCAGCTCCCCTCGGAGGGGCCTTACCTACGAGCAGTACTTC. Its translation: CASSSPRRGLTYEQYF.

This sequence joins TRBV28 and TRBJ1-5; D ambiguous. The V end lost 1 base, the J end lost 6 bases, and 13 bases lay between the germline ends. The length of the CDR3 is 15 residues. Per the germline V gene, CDR1 is MDHEN and CDR2 is SYDVKM. Here the CDR3 DNA reads TGTGCCAGCAGTTTATCCCTCAGGTCAACTCAGCCCCAGCATTTT. Its translation is CASSLSLRSTQPQHF.

The chain's CDR3 is CASSKWTGRGQPQHF. DNA of the CDR3: TGCGCCAGCAGCAAATGGACAGGGCGGGGTCAGCCCCAGCATTTT. This sequence joins TRBV4-1 and TRBJ1-5; 8 nucleotides align to TRBD1. The CDR3 loop spans 15 amino acids. V dropped 5 bases and J dropped 6; count of bases not matched to a gene: 9. Germline-derived CDR1 and CDR2 are MGHRA and YSYEKL.

V and J are TRBV6-5 and TRBJ2-1; D is perhaps TRBD2 (6 bases). CDR1 is MNHEY, CDR2 SVGAGI, per germline. Between the trimmed V and J ends, which lost 6 bases and 10 bases, there was a span of 22 bases. The CDR3 consists of 15 residues. In nucleotides, the CDR3 is TGTGCCAGCAGCCCCGGACGCCTCGGGGGAGAGGAGCAGTTCTTC. Its translation: CASSPGRLGGEEQFF.

The chain recombines TRBV7-6 with TRBJ2-3; the D is unclear. The CDR3 is made up of 15 amino acids. The germline gives CDR1 SGHVS, CDR2 FNYEAQ. Trimming shortened V by 2 bases and J by 1 base, and 10 bases separated the two germline ends. This chain's CDR3 is CASSLSAGGTDTQYF. In DNA, the CDR3 is TGTGCCAGCAGCTTATCAGCCGGAGGCACAGATACGCAGTATTTT.

In DNA form, the CDR3 reads TGTGCCAGCAGCTTAGGAGGGTATGGCTACACCTTC. It codes for CASSLGGYGYTF. The chain carries TRBV7-9 and TRBJ1-2; D uncertain. With 1 base removed from V and 5 bases from J, the gap between germline ends came to 5 bases. CDR3 size: 12 residues. CDR1 is SEHNR and CDR2 is FQNEAQ in the germline V gene (reference sequence).

The gene calls are TRBV27 and TRBJ2-1; a possible D gene is TRBD1 (5 bases). The germline V gene encodes CDR1 MNHEY and CDR2 SMNVEV (reference sequence). Deletions cut 5 bases from V and 5 bases from J, with 19 bases between. The CDR3 length is 16 residues. The CDR3, as DNA: TGTGCCAGCAGTCCGCCTACTCCTCAGGGCCACAATGAGCAGTTCTTC. This encodes CASSPPTPQGHNEQFF.

The CDR3 region is CASSYGRGEQFF. CDR3 DNA sequence: TGTGCCAGCAGTTACGGTCGGGGTGAGCAGTTCTTC. The chain employs TRBV6-5 and TRBJ2-1; TRBD2 might be the D (5 bases). The CDR3 runs 12 residues. CDR1 and CDR2 (germline): MNHEY, SVGAGI. V lost 2 bases, J lost 9 bases, and 8 bases lay in between.

V and J are TRBV14 and TRBJ2-7; no reliable D call. Germline values: CDR1 SGHDN, CDR2 FVKESK. Trimming left V 0 bases short and J 3 bases short, with 6 bases between. This CDR3 has 13 residues. Here the CDR3 reads CASSQDAGYEQYF. The CDR3 DNA reads as TGTGCCAGCAGCCAAGACGCAGGCTACGAGCAGTACTTC.

The rearrangement joins TRBV19 to TRBJ1-5; 7 bases agree with TRBD1. Per the germline V gene, CDR1 is LNHDA and CDR2 is SQIVND (reference sequence). CDR3 length equals 15 residues. The trim removed 3 bases at V and 4 bases at J, leaving 6 bases unmatched. CDR3 in amino acids: CASSISWDRNQPQHF. CDR3 nucleotide sequence: TGTGCCAGTAGTATTTCGTGGGACAGAAATCAGCCCCAGCATTTT. Complete variable domain (other parts from reference TRBV19 and TRBJ1-5): DGGITQSPKYLFRKEGQNVTLSCEQNLNHDAMYWYRQDPGQGLRLIYYSQIVNDFQKGDIAEGYSVSREKKESFPLTVTSAQKNPTAFYLCASSISWDRNQPQHFGDGTRLSIL.

The V gene is TRBV7-9, the J gene TRBJ2-2; D is ambiguous. This CDR3 is 12 amino acids long. Germline V gene lookup returns CDR1 SEHNR and CDR2 FQNEAQ (reference sequence). The germline V and J ends were trimmed by 5 bases and 6 bases, with 7 bases remaining between them. The CDR3: CASSPRAGELFF. In nucleotides, the CDR3 is TGTGCCAGCAGCCCCCGGGCCGGGGAGCTGTTTTTT.

J is TRBJ2-3 and V is TRBV9; 7 bases agree with TRBD1. The germline CDR1 and CDR2 sequences are SGDLS and YYNGEE. The CDR3 spans 19 residues. With V trimmed by 7 bases and J by 2 bases, 22 bases remained unmatched. CDR3 in DNA: TGTGCCAGCGTCGCGGACAGGAGAGTAGGCCAAATCGCCACAGATACGCAGTATTTT. Translation: CASVADRRVGQIATDTQYF.

The V call is TRBV25-1, the J call TRBJ2-7; 7 nucleotides align to TRBD2. The germline gives CDR1 MGHDK, CDR2 SYGVNS. The CDR3 runs to 12 residues. The V and J ends lost 7 bases and 4 bases, in that order; junction bases with no gene match: 4. The CDR3 coding sequence is TGTGCCAGCATGTCGGGGGGTTACGAGCAGTACTTC. Protein product: CASMSGGYEQYF.

This chain connects TRBV4-3 to TRBJ2-2, with a tentative D call TRBD1 (7 bases). Germline lookup yields CDR1 LGHNA and CDR2 YSLEER. The CDR3 is made up of 16 amino acids. V lost 4 bases and J 5 bases, leaving 17 bases between the germline ends. Here the CDR3 DNA reads TGCGCCAGCAGCCTCGGCGGGACAGTAACGACCGGGGAGCTGTTTTTT. It specifies CASSLGGTVTTGELFF.

Worth noting for this clone: At one of its ends the junction is not consistent with the germline gene, which may arise from a read error. The chain is built from TRBV7-6 and TRBJ2-7; D is unclear. The germline gives CDR1 SGHVS, CDR2 FNYEAQ. The CDR3 spans 14 residues. In DNA form, the CDR3 reads TGTGCCAGCAGCTCGAATCCTGACTCCTACGAACAGTACTTC. It yields the protein CASSSNPDSYEQYF.

The CDR3 reads CASSPAGANTEAFF. The CDR3 coding sequence is TGTGCCAGCTCACCAGCTGGGGCGAACACTGAAGCTTTCTTT. The chain employs TRBV18 and TRBJ1-1; tentative D call: TRBD1 (5 bases). Germline V gives CDR1 KGHSH, CDR2 LQKENI. V was cut by 2 bases and J by 1 base, with 8 bases left in between. There are 14 residues in the CDR3.